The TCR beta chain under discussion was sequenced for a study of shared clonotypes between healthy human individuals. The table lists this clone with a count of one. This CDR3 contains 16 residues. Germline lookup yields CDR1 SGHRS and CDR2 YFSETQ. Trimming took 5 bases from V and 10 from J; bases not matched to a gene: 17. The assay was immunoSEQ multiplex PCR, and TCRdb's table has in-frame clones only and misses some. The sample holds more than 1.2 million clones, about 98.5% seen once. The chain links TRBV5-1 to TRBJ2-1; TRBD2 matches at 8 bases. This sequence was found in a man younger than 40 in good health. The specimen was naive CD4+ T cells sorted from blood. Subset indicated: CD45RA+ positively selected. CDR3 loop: CASSLSGTRRSIEQFF. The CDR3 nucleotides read TGCGCCAGCAGTCTGAGTGGGACTAGACGGTCGATAGAGCAGTTCTTC.